Below, one T cell receptor (beta chain) is given with its context. Its antigen is undetermined. This record comes from a study of cytomegalovirus exposure and HLA in healthy donors. Study overall: Among about 179 million T cells, an earlier analysis found roughly 100 million unique TCR beta sequences. Study conclusions and caveats: The likely explanation for a cluster of highly shared sequence variants was sequencing artifact. The study put under 200 TCR beta chains on its list as cytomegalovirus-associated. A few CMV-associated chains proved CMV antigen-specific in vitro.

The germline V gene has CDR1 SQVTM and CDR2 ANQGSEA. V lost 6 bases, J lost 2 bases, and 8 bases stayed unmatched. The CDR3 is 14 amino acids. PCR employed 60 Vbeta and 13 Jbeta primers. The assay was immunoSEQ multiplex PCR, and TCRdb's table has in-frame clones only and misses some. The sample includes 100,000 to 150,000 clones, 81% of them seen just once. This chain joins TRBV29-1 and TRBJ2-3; 7 nucleotides align to TRBD2. The TCR sequence derives from a man aged 18 to 30 in good health and CMV-seronegative. Specimen: PBMCs. The CDR3: CSVAKAGTTDTQYF. In DNA form, the CDR3 reads TGCAGCGTCGCAAAAGCGGGGACCACAGATACGCAGTATTTT.